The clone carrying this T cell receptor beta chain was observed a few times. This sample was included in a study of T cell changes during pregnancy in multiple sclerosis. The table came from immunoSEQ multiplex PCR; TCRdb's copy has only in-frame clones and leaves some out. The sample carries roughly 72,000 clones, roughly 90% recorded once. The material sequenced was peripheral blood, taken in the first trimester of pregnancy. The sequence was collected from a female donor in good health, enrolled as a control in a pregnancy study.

CDR3 protein: CASSLMTSGFINEQFF. In DNA form, the CDR3 reads TGTGCCAGCAGCTTGATGACTAGCGGGTTTATCAATGAGCAGTTCTTC. This chain connects TRBV7-2 to TRBJ2-1; 10 bases are shared with TRBD2. Looked up from germline, CDR1 is SGHTA and CDR2 is FQGNSA. V gave up 3 bases and J gave up 6 bases; unmatched junction bases: 8. This CDR3 region has 16 residues.